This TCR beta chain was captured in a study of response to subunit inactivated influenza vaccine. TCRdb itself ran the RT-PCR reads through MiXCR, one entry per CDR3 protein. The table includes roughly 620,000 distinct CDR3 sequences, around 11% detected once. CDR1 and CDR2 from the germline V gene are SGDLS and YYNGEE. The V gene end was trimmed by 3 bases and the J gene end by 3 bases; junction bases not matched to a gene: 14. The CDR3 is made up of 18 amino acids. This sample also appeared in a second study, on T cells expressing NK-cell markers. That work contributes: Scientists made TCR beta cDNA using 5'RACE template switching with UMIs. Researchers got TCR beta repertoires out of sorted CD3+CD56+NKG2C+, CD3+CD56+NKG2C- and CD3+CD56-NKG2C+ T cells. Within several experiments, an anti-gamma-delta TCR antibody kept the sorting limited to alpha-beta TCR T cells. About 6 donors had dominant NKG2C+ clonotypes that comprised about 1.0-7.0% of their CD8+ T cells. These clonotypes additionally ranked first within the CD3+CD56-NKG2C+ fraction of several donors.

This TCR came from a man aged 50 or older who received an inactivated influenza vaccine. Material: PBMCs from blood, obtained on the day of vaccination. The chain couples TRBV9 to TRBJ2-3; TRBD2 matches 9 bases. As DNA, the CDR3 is TGTGCCAGCAGCGCTCCGAGGGGGAGCGGGAGGTTTACAGATACGCAGTATTTT. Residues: CASSAPRGSGRFTDTQYF.